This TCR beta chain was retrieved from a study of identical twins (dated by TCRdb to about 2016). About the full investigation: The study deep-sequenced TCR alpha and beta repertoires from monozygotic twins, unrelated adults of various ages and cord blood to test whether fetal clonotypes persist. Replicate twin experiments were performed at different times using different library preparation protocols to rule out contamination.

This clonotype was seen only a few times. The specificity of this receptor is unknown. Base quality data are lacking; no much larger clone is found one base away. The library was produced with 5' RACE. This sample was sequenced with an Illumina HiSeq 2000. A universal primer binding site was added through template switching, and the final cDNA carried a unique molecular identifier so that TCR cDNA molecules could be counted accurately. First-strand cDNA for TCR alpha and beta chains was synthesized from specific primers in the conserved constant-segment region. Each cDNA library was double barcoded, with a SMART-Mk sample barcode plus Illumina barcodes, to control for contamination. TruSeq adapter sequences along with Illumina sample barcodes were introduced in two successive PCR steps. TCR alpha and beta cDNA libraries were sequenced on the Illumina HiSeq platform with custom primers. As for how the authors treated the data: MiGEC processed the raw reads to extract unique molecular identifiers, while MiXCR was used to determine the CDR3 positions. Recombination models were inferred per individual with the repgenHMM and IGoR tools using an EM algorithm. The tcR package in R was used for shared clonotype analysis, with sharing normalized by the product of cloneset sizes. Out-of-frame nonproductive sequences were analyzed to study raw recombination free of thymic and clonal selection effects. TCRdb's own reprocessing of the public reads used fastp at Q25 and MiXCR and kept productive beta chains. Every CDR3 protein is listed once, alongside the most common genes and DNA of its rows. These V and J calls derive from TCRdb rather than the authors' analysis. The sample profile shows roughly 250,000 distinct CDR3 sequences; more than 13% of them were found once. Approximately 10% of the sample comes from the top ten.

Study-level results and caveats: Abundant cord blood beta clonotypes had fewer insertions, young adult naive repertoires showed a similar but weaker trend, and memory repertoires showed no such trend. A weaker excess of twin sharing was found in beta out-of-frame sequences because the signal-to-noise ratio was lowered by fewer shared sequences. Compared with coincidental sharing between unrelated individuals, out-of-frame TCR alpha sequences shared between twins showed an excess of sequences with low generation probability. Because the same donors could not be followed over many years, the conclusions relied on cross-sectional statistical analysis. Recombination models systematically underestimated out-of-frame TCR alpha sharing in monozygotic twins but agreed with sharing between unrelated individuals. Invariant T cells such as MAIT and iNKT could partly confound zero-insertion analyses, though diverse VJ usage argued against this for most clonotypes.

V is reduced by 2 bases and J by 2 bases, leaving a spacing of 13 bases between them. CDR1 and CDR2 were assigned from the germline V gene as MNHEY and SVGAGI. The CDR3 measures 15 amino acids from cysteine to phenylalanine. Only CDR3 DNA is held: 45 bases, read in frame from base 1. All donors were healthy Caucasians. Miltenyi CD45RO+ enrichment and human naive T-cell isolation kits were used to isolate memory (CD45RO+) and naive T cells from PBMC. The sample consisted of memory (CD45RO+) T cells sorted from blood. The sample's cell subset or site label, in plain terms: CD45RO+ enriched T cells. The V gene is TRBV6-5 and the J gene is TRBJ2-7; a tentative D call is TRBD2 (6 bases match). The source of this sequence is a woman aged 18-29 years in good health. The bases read TGTGCCAGCAGTTACCTAATTGCGGGGACCTACGAGCAGTACTTC. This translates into CASSYLIAGTYEQYF.